The 5 T cell receptor beta chains presented below share a single source sample, sequenced in a study of blood T cell repertoires in COVID-19. The assay was immunoSEQ multiplex PCR, and TCRdb's table has in-frame clones only and misses some. The repertoire holds some 48,000 clones, about 88% seen once, with over 15% in the top ten. What was sequenced was peripheral blood. Receptor source: a man between 65 and 85 years old with active COVID-19.

V usage is TRBV5-4 and J usage is TRBJ2-7; TRBD1 agrees at 11 bases. This CDR3 region has 15 residues. V gave up 1 base and J gave up 2 bases; unmatched junction bases: 2. CDR1 and CDR2 (germline): SGHNT, YYREEE (reference sequence). Written as DNA, the CDR3 is TGTGCCAGCAGCTTGTTGGGACAGGGGGCCTACGAGCAGTACTTC. Its protein product is CASSLLGQGAYEQYF.

V usage is TRBV5-8 and J usage is TRBJ2-2; D gene unclear. Germline CDR1 and CDR2: SGHTS and YDEGEE. V lost 4 bases to trimming and J lost 0 bases, with 13 bases between them. This CDR3 region has 16 residues. The CDR3 sequence: CASSRGRITNTGELFF. The CDR3 region has the DNA TGTGCCAGCAGCCGCGGTAGGATAACGAACACCGGGGAGCTGTTTTTT.

The J gene is TRBJ2-1, the V gene TRBV30; D not certain. The CDR3 consists of 12 residues. The ends were cut back, 2 bases at V and 7 bases at J, with 9 bases in the middle. The germline CDR1 and CDR2 sequences are GTSNPN and SVGIG (reference sequence). The DNA of the CDR3 is TGTGCCTGGAGTCCCCTAGATAATGAGCAGTTCTTC. Amino acids: CAWSPLDNEQFF.

The V gene is TRBV5-1, the J gene TRBJ2-2; 15 nucleotides agree with TRBD2. This CDR3 is 17 amino acids long. The germline gives CDR1 SGHRS, CDR2 YFSETQ. V was clipped by 4 bases and J by 5 bases; unmatched bases: 6. The CDR3 nucleotides are TGCGCCAGCAGCCGGGGACTAGCGGGAGGTATTACCGGGGAGCTGTTTTTT. Its translation is CASSRGLAGGITGELFF.

The chain employs TRBV18 and TRBJ2-1; TRBD2 matches 9 bases. Germline CDR1 is KGHSH and CDR2 is LQKENI. The V gene end was trimmed by 0 bases and the J gene end by 6 bases; junction bases not matched to a gene: 3. The CDR3 is 15 residues long. In nucleotides, the CDR3 is TGTGCCAGCTCACCACCGGGCGGGGGGGCCAATGAGCAGTTCTTC. It translates to CASSPPGGGANEQFF.